This T cell receptor (beta chain) emerged from a study of blood T cell repertoires in COVID-19. Study-level information: COVID-19 samples, acute and convalescent, were from the United States, Italy and Spain.

The CDR3 totals 13 residues. The V gene end was trimmed by 5 bases and the J gene end by 5 bases; junction bases not matched to a gene: 5. The germline gives CDR1 SEHNR, CDR2 FQNEAQ (reference sequence). Produced via immunoSEQ multiplex PCR; TCRdb's table is partial and in-frame only. This table holds almost 400,000 clones, over 85% found once. The sequence derives from a woman aged 25 to 39 who had recovered from COVID-19. The chain couples TRBV7-9 to TRBJ1-1; 7 bases align to TRBD1. What was sequenced was PBMCs or T cells enriched from blood (not recorded which). Here the CDR3 DNA reads TGTGCCAGCAGCCTTACAGGGGAGACTGAAGCTTTCTTT. Protein sequence: CASSLTGETEAFF.